These 22 T cell receptor beta chains originate from one sample sequenced in a study of blood T cell repertoires in COVID-19. This table comes from immunoSEQ multiplex PCR, and its TCRdb copy is limited to in-frame clones, with some not included. The sample carries just over 150,000 clones, approximately 80% recorded once. What was sequenced was peripheral blood. These receptors originate from a man in his sixties with acute or convalescent COVID-19.

This rearrangement joins TRBV2 to TRBJ1-6, with D possibly being TRBD1 (5 bases). The CDR3 totals 16 residues. Germline CDR1 SNHLY, CDR2 FYNNEI. Deletions cut 1 base from V and 12 bases from J, with 19 bases between. In DNA, the CDR3 is TGTGCCAGCAGTGAAGGACCTAGGCAGGGAGGGATACCCCTCCACTTT. Its translation: CASSEGPRQGGIPLHF.

This clone is a singleton in its sample. V usage is TRBV9 and J usage is TRBJ1-6, with D maybe TRBD1 (6 bases). Trimming removed 0 bases at V and 7 bases at J, with 14 bases between. The CDR3 has 16 amino acids. Germline CDR1 SGDLS, CDR2 YYNGEE. The CDR3 sequence: CASSVGGGHPNSPLHF. The CDR3 DNA is TGTGCCAGCAGCGTAGGGGGGGGGCACCCCAATTCACCCCTCCACTTT.

This chain joins TRBV7-2 and TRBJ2-5; TRBD1 matches 9 bases. The ends lost 3 bases at V and 5 bases at J; junction bases unmatched: 10. CDR3 size: 16 residues. The germline V gene encodes CDR1 SGHTA and CDR2 FQGNSA. Here the CDR3 reads CASSFGTGTGYETQYF. CDR3 bases: TGTGCCAGCAGCTTTGGGACCGGGACAGGGTATGAGACCCAGTACTTC.

The chain has TRBV6-6 and TRBJ1-5; 10 bases line up with TRBD1. CDR1 MNHNY and CDR2 SVGAGI come from the germline V gene (reference sequence). V was pared by 6 bases and J by 3 bases, with 5 bases of the junction left unmatched. The CDR3 runs to 15 residues. The CDR3 here is CASSPGTGVNQPQHF. CDR3 coding DNA: TGTGCCAGCAGCCCCGGGACAGGGGTCAATCAGCCCCAGCATTTT.

This chain connects TRBV27 to TRBJ2-3, with TRBD2 matching over 8 bases. This CDR3 comprises 13 residues. CDR1 is MNHEY, CDR2 SMNVEV, per germline (reference sequence). The V and J ends lost 7 bases and 4 bases, in that order; junction bases with no gene match: 4. The CDR3 nucleotides read TGTGCCAGCAAGCGGGGGTCGGCAGATACGCAGTATTTT. This translates into CASKRGSADTQYF.

This chain joins TRBV6-2 or TRBV6-3 and TRBJ1-4, with TRBD1 matching over 9 bases. This CDR3 spans 14 amino acids. V gave up 5 bases and J gave up 7 bases; unmatched junction bases: 5. Germline V gene lookup returns CDR1 MNHEY and CDR2 SVGEGT. The CDR3 DNA is TGTGCCAGCAGTACGCCGGGACAGGGTGAAAAACTGTTTTTT. This translates into CASSTPGQGEKLFF.

The CDR3 nucleotides read TGTGCCAGCGCGAGGAGAATGAACACTGAAGCTTTCTTT. Its protein product is CASARRMNTEAFF. This chain joins TRBV6-5 and TRBJ1-1, with D uncertain. With 8 bases removed from V and 0 bases from J, the gap between germline ends came to 10 bases. The CDR3 contains 13 residues. Germline CDR1 MNHEY, CDR2 SVGAGI.

The V call is TRBV9, the J call TRBJ2-7; 12 bases are shared with TRBD2. Unmatched junction bases numbered 8, after V lost 2 bases and J lost 5 bases. Germline V gene lookup returns CDR1 SGDLS and CDR2 YYNGEE. The CDR3 is made up of 16 amino acids. In nucleotides, the CDR3 is TGTGCCAGCAGCGTCGGACTAGCGGGAATGGTGAACGAGCAGTACTTC. Translating gives CASSVGLAGMVNEQYF.

The V gene is TRBV7-2, the J gene TRBJ1-6; D gene uncertain. Trimming shortened V by 4 bases and J by 9 bases, and 10 bases separated the two germline ends. The CDR3 has 13 amino acids. Germline lookup yields CDR1 SGHTA and CDR2 FQGNSA. CDR3 coding DNA: TGTGCCAGCAGCTCGAGTCAGGTTTCACCCCTCCACTTT. This translates into CASSSSQVSPLHF. The full variable domain, completed using reference TRBV7-2 and TRBJ1-6, is GAGVSQSPSNKVTEKGKDVELRCDPISGHTALYWYRQSLGQGLEFLIYFQGNSAPDKSGLPSDRFSAERTGGSVSTLTIQRTQQEDSAVYLCASSSSQVSPLHFGNGTRLTVT.

The chain links TRBV28 to TRBJ2-2, with TRBD2 matching over 9 bases. Trimming took 6 bases from V and 2 from J; bases not matched to a gene: 4. The V gene's germline CDR1 is MDHEN and CDR2 SYDVKM. The CDR3 is 15 residues long. CDR3 sequence reads: CASRLAGSNTGELFF. CDR3 DNA: TGTGCCAGCAGACTAGCGGGTTCCAACACCGGGGAGCTGTTTTTT.

V gene TRBV6-5 combines with J gene TRBJ2-2; 7 bases fit TRBD2. The junction had 6 bases not matched to a gene; V was cut back by 1 base and J by 7 bases. This CDR3 region has 15 residues. Germline lookup yields CDR1 MNHEY and CDR2 SVGAGI. The CDR3 coding sequence is TGTGCCAGCAGTTACTTTCCTAGCGGAATCGGGGAGCTGTTTTTT. Its translation: CASSYFPSGIGELFF.

The count of this clone is one. The V gene is TRBV4-1, the J gene TRBJ2-1; D is unresolved. V lost 0 bases, J lost 0 bases, and 9 bases lay in between. CDR1 MGHRA and CDR2 YSYEKL come from the germline V gene. CDR3 length equals 16 residues. The CDR3 reads CASSQDAASSYNEQFF. The CDR3 DNA reads as TGCGCCAGCAGCCAAGATGCTGCCAGCTCCTACAATGAGCAGTTCTTC.

The sample holds a few counts of this clone. The rearrangement joins TRBV6-1 to TRBJ1-6, with D hard to call. Germline loops: CDR1 MNHNS, CDR2 SASEGT. V lost 2 bases, J lost 6 bases, and 8 bases lay in between. This CDR3 contains 14 residues. The DNA of the CDR3 is TGTGCCAGCAGTGAAAGGCGGAGTAATTCACCCCTCCACTTT. Its translation is CASSERRSNSPLHF.

The chain is built from TRBV9 and TRBJ2-2, with 8 positions matching TRBD1. Germline-derived CDR1 and CDR2 are SGDLS and YYNGEE. Trimming took 7 bases from V and 3 from J; bases not matched to a gene: 5. The CDR3 spans 14 residues. CDR3 nucleotides: TGTGCCAGCTCCGGACAGGGAGACACCGGGGAGCTGTTTTTT. Translated, it gives CASSGQGDTGELFF. Full variable domain (rest looked up from reference TRBV9 and TRBJ2-2): DSGVTQTPKHLITATGQRVTLRCSPRSGDLSVYWYQQSLDQGLQFLIQYYNGEERAKGNILERFSAQQFPDLHSELNLSSLELGDSALYFCASSGQGDTGELFFGEGSRLTVL.

The CDR3 DNA reads as TGTGCCAGCAGCTTAGCTCAGGGAAATTCACCCCTCCACTTT. Residues: CASSLAQGNSPLHF. The V gene is TRBV7-9, the J gene TRBJ1-6; maybe TRBD1 (5 bases). Germline V gives CDR1 SEHNR, CDR2 FQNEAQ (reference sequence). Trimming took off 0 bases at V and 7 bases at J, with 7 bases between the two ends. This CDR3 is built from 14 residues.

This chain links TRBV6-1 with TRBJ2-1; 10 bases are a match to TRBD1. CDR1 MNHNS and CDR2 SASEGT come from the germline V gene. The CDR3 is 14 residues long. Trimming removed 3 bases from V and 8 bases from J; junction bases left unmatched: 4. CDR3 sequence (DNA): TGTGCCAGCAGTGAGCTGACAGGGGGCTATGAGCAGTTCTTC. It specifies CASSELTGGYEQFF.

The gene calls are TRBV29-1 and TRBJ2-7, with TRBD1 matching 7 bases. The trim removed 4 bases at V and 2 bases at J, leaving 5 bases unmatched. The CDR3 runs 13 residues. The germline V gene has CDR1 SQVTM and CDR2 ANQGSEA. The CDR3 coding sequence is TGCAGCGTTGTGGGTGACAGGGCCTACGAGCAGTACTTC. It specifies CSVVGDRAYEQYF.

V gene TRBV28 combines with J gene TRBJ2-2, with 10 bases aligning to TRBD2. The V gene's germline CDR1 is MDHEN and CDR2 SYDVKM. V was clipped by 5 bases and J by 3 bases; unmatched bases: 6. The CDR3 sequence is 16 residues long. In nucleotides, the CDR3 is TGTGCCAGCAGTCCAGCGGGAGGGCTCTACACCGGGGAGCTGTTTTTT. This translates into CASSPAGGLYTGELFF.

This sequence joins TRBV19 and TRBJ1-2; 7 positions match TRBD1. The V gene end was trimmed by 0 bases and the J gene end by 2 bases; junction bases not matched to a gene: 6. The CDR3 sequence is 16 residues long. Germline CDR1 reads LNHDA; CDR2 reads SQIVND (reference sequence). The CDR3 bases are TGTGCCAGTAGTATAGATCTAAACAGGGGAAACTATGGCTACACCTTC. This gives the protein CASSIDLNRGNYGYTF.

V usage is TRBV6-2 or TRBV6-3 and J usage is TRBJ2-5, with a possible D match to TRBD2 (6 bases). Between the trimmed V and J ends, which lost 2 bases and 2 bases, there was a span of 12 bases. Germline V gene data show CDR1 as MNHEY and CDR2 as SVGEGT. The CDR3 contains 15 residues. Written as DNA, the CDR3 is TGTGCCAGCAGTTACGGGGACTTAGCTCAAGAGACCCAGTACTTC. This gives the protein CASSYGDLAQETQYF.

The V gene is TRBV9, the J gene TRBJ2-1, with 8 bases identical to TRBD1. With 2 bases clipped from V and 5 bases from J, the junction kept 3 bases outside the gene matches. CDR1 is SGDLS, CDR2 YYNGEE, per germline. The CDR3 covers 14 residues. CDR3 nucleotides: TGTGCCAGCAGCGTTGGGACAGGAGACAATGAGCAGTTCTTC. It is translated as CASSVGTGDNEQFF.

This clone turned up a few times. The rearrangement joins TRBV28 to TRBJ1-6, with 7 positions matching TRBD1. CDR3 size: 17 residues. In germline, CDR1 is MDHEN, CDR2 SYDVKM. V dropped 5 bases and J dropped 5; count of bases not matched to a gene: 12. The CDR3 region is CASSPGTVAGNNSPLHF. The CDR3 DNA is TGTGCCAGCAGTCCGGGGACAGTCGCGGGTAATAATTCACCCCTCCACTTT.